This TCR beta chain appears in the sequencing data of a study of T cell repertoires in cytomegalovirus infection. Background on the study: TCR beta signatures that were public indicated CMV infection and matching HLA type. Broader study findings: Based on cumulative public TCR beta family frequency, carriers of CMV plus the relevant HLA were identified.

Germline V gene sequence: CDR1 MGHRA, CDR2 YSYEKL. The CDR3 loop spans 14 amino acids. TCRdb reprocessed the reads with MiXCR, giving one entry per CDR3 protein. This repertoire shows tens of thousands of distinct CDR3 sequences, around 49% found once; its top ten account for roughly 93%. As to this clonotype: As yet, its antigen is unknown. The germline gene is not matched at one end of the junction; a read error may be the cause.

The receptor's source is a human donor in good health (CMV status not recorded). Some clones in this sample may be carry-over from other donors' samples. The chain uses TRBV4-1 and TRBJ2-5; D unclear. The sequencing here drew on CD8+ T cells from cultured PBMCs, taken from culture after CMV antigen stimulation. CDR3 residues: CASSQEVDSETQYF. The DNA of the CDR3 is TGTGCCAGCAGCCAAGAGGTAGACTCAGAGACCCAGTACTTC.